This T cell receptor beta chain derives from a study of patients and donors after allogeneic stem cell transplantation. In TCRdb, the RT-PCR reads were re-called with MiXCR into one record per CDR3 protein. Of hundreds of thousands of distinct CDR3 sequences detected, roughly 17% appear once; the ten largest clones hold around 6.8%. The V end was cut by 1 base, the J end by 0 bases, with 13 bases between. Germline V gene sequence: CDR1 MGHDK, CDR2 SYGVNS. The CDR3 covers 18 residues. In its sample, this clonotype was seen many times. The clonotype comes from a human donor who was either an allogeneic HSCT recipient or a stem cell or donor lymphocyte infusion donor (not recorded which). It is not recorded whose cells these are; they may come from a transplant donor. The sample was blood, either unsorted or a sorted T cell fraction (not recorded which). The chain has TRBV25-1 and TRBJ2-6; D is possibly TRBD2 (6 bases). The chain's CDR3 is CASSESGLKRSGANVLTF. In nucleotides, the CDR3 is TGTGCCAGCAGTGAATCGGGACTGAAGCGCTCTGGGGCCAACGTCCTGACTTTC.